The source of this TCR beta chain is a study of radiation and T cells in renal cell carcinoma. Findings and caveats of the study: Top tumor clonotypes rose in blood 2 weeks post-radiation, then contracted.

A word on this clone: Antigen unknown.

Trimming took 0 bases from V and 6 from J, leaving 10 bases between them. Germline V lookup: CDR1 SGHRS, CDR2 YFSETQ. The CDR3 is 14 residues long. As to time point: blood 2 weeks post-SBRT. Treatment in this sample: 15 Gy SBRT to primary tumor, nephrectomy 4 weeks later. The patient's renal cell carcinoma had clear cell pathology. Data came from immunoSEQ multiplex PCR; TCRdb stores just in-frame clones and leaves some out. The data hold tens of thousands of clones, with approximately 86% observed a single time. The V call is TRBV5-1, the J call TRBJ1-5; D ambiguous. This material consisted of blood, taken from a patient whose treatment included radiotherapy and nephrectomy. The receptor's source is a woman aged 45-65 years with renal cell carcinoma. CDR3 DNA sequence: TGCGCCAGCAGCTTGGCCGACGGAAGTCAGCCCCAGCATTTT. Translated, it gives CASSLADGSQPQHF.